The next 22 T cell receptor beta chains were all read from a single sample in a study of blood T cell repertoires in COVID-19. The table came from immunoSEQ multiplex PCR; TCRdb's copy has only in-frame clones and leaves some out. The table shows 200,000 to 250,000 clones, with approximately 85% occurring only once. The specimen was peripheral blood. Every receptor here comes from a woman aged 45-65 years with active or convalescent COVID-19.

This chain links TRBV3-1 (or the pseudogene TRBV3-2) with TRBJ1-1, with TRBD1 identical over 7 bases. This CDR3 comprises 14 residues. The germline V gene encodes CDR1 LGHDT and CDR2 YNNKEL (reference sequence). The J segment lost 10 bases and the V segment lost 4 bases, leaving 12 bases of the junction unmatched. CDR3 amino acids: CASSPRGGGGLAFF. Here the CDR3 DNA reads TGTGCCAGCAGCCCCCGGGGGGGAGGGGGCTTAGCTTTCTTT.

The CDR3 DNA reads TGTGCCAGCAATAAGACAGGGGACGTAGGAGAGCAGTACGTC. Translation gives CASNKTGDVGEQYV. The rearrangement links TRBV6-5 to TRBJ2-7; 8 bases are a match to TRBD1. Germline values: CDR1 MNHEY, CDR2 SVGAGI. This CDR3 comprises 14 residues. The V gene end was trimmed by 7 bases and the J gene end by 7 bases; junction bases not matched to a gene: 12.

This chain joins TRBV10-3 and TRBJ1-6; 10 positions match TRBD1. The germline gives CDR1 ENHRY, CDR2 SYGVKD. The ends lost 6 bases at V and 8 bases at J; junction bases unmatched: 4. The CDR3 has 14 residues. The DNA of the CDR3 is TGTGCCATCAGAAAAGGACAGGGGGATTCACCCCTCCACTTT. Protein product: CAIRKGQGDSPLHF.

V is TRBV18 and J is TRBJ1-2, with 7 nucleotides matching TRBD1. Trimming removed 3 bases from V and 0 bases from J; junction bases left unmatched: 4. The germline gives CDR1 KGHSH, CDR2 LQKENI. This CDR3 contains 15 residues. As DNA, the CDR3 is TGTGCCAGCTCACCCCAGGGGGTAGCTAACTATGGCTACACCTTC. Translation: CASSPQGVANYGYTF.

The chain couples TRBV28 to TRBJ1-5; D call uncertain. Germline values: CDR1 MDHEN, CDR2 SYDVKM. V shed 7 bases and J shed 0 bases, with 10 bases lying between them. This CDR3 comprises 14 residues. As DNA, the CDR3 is TGTGCCAGCAAGAGAGATAATAGCAATCAGCCCCAGCATTTT. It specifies CASKRDNSNQPQHF.

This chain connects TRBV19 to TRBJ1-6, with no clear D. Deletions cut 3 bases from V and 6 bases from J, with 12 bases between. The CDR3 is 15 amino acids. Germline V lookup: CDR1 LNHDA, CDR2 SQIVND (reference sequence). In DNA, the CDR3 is TGTGCCAGTAGTATTTCAAGGACTCCTAATTCACCCCTCCACTTT. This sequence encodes CASSISRTPNSPLHF.

The CDR3 DNA is TGTGCCAGCAGCACAGGACAGGGGAGAGGCTACACCTTC. It yields the protein CASSTGQGRGYTF. This chain uses TRBV13 with TRBJ1-2; 9 bases align to TRBD1. Germline V lookup: CDR1 PRHDT, CDR2 FYEKMQ (reference sequence). V lost 5 bases, J lost 8 bases, and 6 bases stayed unmatched. CDR3 length: 13 amino acids.

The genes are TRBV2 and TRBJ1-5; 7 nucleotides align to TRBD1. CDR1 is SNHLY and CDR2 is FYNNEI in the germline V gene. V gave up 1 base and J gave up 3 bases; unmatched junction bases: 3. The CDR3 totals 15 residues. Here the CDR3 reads CASSEGTGLNQPQHF. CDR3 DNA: TGTGCCAGCAGTGAAGGGACAGGCCTCAATCAGCCCCAGCATTTT.

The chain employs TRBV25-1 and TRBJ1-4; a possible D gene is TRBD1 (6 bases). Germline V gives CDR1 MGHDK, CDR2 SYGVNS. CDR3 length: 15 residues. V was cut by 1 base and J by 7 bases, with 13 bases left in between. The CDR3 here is CASSESGGIGEKLFF. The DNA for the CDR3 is TGTGCCAGCAGTGAATCTGGGGGCATTGGTGAAAAACTGTTTTTT.

CDR3: CASSLQGWGNYGYTF. The CDR3 DNA sequence: TGTGCCAGCAGCTTGCAGGGCTGGGGAAACTATGGCTACACCTTC. The genes are TRBV5-6 and TRBJ1-2, with D maybe TRBD1 (5 bases). Germline CDR1 SGHDT, CDR2 YYEEEE. Trimming pared 1 base from V and 2 bases from J, leaving 12 bases between. The CDR3 consists of 15 residues.

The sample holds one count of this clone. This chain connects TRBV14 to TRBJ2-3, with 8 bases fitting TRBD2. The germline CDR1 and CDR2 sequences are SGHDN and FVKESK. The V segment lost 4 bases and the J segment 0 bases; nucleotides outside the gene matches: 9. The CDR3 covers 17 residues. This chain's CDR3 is CASSPGLVLASTDTQYF. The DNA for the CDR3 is TGTGCCAGCAGCCCGGGACTAGTCTTGGCTAGCACAGATACGCAGTATTTT.

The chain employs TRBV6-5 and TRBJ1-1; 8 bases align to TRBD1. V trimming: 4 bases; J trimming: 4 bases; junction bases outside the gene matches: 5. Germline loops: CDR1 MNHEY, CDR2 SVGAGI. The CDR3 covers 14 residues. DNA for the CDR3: TGTGCCAGCAGTTCCGGACAGGGCGGCACTGAAGCTTTCTTT. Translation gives CASSSGQGGTEAFF.

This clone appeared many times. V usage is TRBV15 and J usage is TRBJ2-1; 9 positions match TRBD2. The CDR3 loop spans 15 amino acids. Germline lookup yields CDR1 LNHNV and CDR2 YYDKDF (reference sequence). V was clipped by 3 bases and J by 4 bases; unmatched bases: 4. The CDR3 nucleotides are TGTGCCACCAGCAGGGCGGGGGGGGCATACAATGAGCAGTTCTTC. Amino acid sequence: CATSRAGGAYNEQFF.

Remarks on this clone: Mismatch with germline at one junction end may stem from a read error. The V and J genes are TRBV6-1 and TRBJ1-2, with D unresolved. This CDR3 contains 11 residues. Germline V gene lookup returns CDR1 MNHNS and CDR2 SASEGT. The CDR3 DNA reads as TGTGCCAGCAGTGAGCCCCGGACGGGGAGCTTC. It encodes CASSEPRTGSF.

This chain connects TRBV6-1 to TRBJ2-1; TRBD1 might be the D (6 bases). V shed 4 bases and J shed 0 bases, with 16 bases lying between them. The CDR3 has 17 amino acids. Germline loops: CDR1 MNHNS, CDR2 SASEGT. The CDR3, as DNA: TGTGCCAGCAGTGCTCAACAGGGTCTCCCCTCCTACAATGAGCAGTTCTTC. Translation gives CASSAQQGLPSYNEQFF.

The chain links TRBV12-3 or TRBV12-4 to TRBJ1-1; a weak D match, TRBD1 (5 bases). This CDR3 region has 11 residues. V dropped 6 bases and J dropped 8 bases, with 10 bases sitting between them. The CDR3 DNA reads TGTGCCAGCAGCCGGGGGATCGAAGCTTTCTTT. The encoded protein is CASSRGIEAFF.

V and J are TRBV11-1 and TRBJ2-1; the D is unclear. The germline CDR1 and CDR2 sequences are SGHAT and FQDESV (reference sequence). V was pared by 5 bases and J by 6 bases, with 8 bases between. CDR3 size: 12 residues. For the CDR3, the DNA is TGTGCCAGCAGCATGACTGGCAATGAGCAGTTCTTC. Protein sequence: CASSMTGNEQFF.

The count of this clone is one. In nucleotides, the CDR3 is TGTGCCAGCAGTTTCCAACCAACAGGGGGGTTTAATGCTTTCTTT. Its protein product is CASSFQPTGGFNAFF. V gene TRBV27 combines with J gene TRBJ1-1, with TRBD1 identical over 8 bases. CDR1 and CDR2 from the germline V gene are MNHEY and SMNVEV (reference sequence). This CDR3 has 15 amino acids. V gave up 3 bases and J gave up 11 bases; unmatched junction bases: 14.

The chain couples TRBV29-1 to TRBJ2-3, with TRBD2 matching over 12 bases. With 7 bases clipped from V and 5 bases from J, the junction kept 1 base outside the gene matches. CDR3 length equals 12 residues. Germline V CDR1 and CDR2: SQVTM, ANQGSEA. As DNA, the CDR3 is TGCAGCGCGGGACTAGCGGGAGATACGCAGTATTTT. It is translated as CSAGLAGDTQYF.

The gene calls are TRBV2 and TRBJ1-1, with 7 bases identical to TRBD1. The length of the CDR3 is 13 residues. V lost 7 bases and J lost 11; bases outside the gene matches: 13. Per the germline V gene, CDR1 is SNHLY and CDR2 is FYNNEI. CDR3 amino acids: CASTLTGELDAFF. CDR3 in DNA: TGTGCCAGCACTCTAACAGGGGAGCTAGATGCTTTCTTT.

The chain's CDR3 is CASSALAGYENEQFF. The CDR3, as DNA: TGTGCCAGCAGTGCCCTAGCGGGATACGAAAATGAGCAGTTCTTC. The V gene is TRBV25-1, the J gene TRBJ2-1; TRBD2 aligns across 9 bases. The CDR3 consists of 15 residues. With 4 bases clipped from V and 7 bases from J, the junction kept 8 bases outside the gene matches. Germline-derived CDR1 and CDR2 are MGHDK and SYGVNS. The full variable domain, its missing parts supplied by reference TRBV25-1 and TRBJ2-1, is EADIYQTPRYLVIGTGKKITLECSQTMGHDKMYWYQQDPGMELHLIHYSYGVNSTEKGDLSSESTVSRIRTEHFPLTLESARPSHTSQYLCASSALAGYENEQFFGPGTRLTVL.

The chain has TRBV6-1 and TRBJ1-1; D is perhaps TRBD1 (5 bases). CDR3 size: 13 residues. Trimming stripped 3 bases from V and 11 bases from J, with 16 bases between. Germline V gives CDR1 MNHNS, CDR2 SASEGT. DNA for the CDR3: TGTGCCAGCAGTGACAGGCCGCTTGGGGGGGCTTTCTTT. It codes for CASSDRPLGGAFF.